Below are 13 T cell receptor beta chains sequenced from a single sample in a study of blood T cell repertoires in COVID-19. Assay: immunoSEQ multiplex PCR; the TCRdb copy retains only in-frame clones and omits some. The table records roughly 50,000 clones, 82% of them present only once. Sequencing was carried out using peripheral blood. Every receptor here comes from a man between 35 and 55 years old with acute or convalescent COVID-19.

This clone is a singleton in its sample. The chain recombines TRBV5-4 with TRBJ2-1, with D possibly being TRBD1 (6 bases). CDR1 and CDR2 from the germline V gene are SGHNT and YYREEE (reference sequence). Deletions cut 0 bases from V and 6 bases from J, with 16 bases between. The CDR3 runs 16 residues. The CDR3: CASSLGMVAGANEQFF. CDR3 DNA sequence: TGTGCCAGCAGCTTGGGGATGGTGGCAGGGGCCAATGAGCAGTTCTTC.

CDR3 sequence reads: CAWAQGGDQPQHF. The DNA of the CDR3 is TGTGCCTGGGCTCAGGGTGGGGATCAGCCCCAGCATTTT. The chain recombines TRBV30 with TRBJ1-5; D may be TRBD1 (5 bases). Between the trimmed V and J ends, which lost 5 bases and 5 bases, there was a span of 13 bases. Germline CDR1 and CDR2: GTSNPN and SVGIG (reference sequence). The length of the CDR3 is 13 residues.

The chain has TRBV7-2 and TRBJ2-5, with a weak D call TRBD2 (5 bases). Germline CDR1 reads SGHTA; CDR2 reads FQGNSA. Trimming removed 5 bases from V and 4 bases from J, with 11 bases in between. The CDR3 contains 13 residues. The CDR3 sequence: CASSPTSGETQYF. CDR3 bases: TGTGCCAGCAGCCCAACGAGCGGAGAGACCCAGTACTTC.

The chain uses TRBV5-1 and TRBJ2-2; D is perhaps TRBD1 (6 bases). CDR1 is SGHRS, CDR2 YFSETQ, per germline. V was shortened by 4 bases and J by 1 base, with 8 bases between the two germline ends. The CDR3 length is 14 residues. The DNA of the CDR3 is TGCGCCAGCAGCATACAGGGGAACACCGGGGAGCTGTTTTTT. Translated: CASSIQGNTGELFF.

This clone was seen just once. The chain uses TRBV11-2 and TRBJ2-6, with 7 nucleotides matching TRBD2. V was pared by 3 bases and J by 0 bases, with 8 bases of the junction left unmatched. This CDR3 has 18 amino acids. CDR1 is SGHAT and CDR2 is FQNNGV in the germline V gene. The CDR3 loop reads CASSFPGLPSSGANVLTF. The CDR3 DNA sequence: TGTGCCAGCAGCTTTCCGGGACTACCCTCCTCTGGGGCCAACGTCCTGACTTTC.

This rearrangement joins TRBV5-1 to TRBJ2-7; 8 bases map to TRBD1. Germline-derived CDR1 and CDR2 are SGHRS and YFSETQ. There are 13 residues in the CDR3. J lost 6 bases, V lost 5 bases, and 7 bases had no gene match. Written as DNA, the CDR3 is TGCGCCAGCAGATCAGGACAGGGCCTCGAGCAGTACTTC. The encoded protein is CASRSGQGLEQYF.

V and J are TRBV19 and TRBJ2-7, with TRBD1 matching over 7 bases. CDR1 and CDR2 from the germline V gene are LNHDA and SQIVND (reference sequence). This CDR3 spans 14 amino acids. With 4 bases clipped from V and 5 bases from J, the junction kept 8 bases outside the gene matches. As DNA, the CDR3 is TGTGCCAGTAGTAGAGTCAGGGGGTTTGACGAGCAGTACTTC. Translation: CASSRVRGFDEQYF.

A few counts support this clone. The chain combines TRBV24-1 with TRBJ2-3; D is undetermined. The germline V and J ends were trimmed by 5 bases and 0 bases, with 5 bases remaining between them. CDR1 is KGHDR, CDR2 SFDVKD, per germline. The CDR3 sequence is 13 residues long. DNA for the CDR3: TGTGCCACCAGTGCGAGAAGCACAGATACGCAGTATTTT. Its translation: CATSARSTDTQYF.

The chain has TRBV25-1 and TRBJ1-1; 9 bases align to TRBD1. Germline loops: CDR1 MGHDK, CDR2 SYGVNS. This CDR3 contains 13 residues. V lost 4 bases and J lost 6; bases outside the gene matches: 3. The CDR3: CASSAQGAAEAFF. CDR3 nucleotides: TGTGCCAGCAGTGCACAGGGGGCCGCTGAAGCTTTCTTT.

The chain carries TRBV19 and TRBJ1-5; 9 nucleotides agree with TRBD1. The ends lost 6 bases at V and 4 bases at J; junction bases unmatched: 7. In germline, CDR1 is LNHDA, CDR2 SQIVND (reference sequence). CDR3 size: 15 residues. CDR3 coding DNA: TGTGCCAGTAGGTTCCGGGACAGGGCTAATCAGCCCCAGCATTTT. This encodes CASRFRDRANQPQHF.

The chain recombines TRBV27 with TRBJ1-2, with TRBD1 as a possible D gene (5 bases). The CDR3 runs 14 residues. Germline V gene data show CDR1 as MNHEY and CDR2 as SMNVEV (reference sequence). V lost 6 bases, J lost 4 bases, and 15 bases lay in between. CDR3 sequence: CASRPLGGTYGYTF. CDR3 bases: TGTGCCAGCAGACCACTGGGGGGGACCTATGGCTACACCTTC.

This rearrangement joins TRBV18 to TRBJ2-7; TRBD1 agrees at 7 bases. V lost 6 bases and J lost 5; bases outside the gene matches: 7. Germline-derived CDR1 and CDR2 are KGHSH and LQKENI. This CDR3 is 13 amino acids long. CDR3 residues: CASSPRQGDEQYF. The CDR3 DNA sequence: TGTGCCAGCTCCCCGAGACAGGGAGACGAGCAGTACTTC.

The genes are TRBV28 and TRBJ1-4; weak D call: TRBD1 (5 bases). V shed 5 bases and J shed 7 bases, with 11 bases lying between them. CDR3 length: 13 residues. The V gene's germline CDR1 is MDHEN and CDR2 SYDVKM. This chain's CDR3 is CASSPRQIEKLFF. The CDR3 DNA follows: TGTGCCAGCAGTCCCCGACAGATTGAAAAACTGTTTTTT.